These T cell receptor beta chains were read from a single sample in a study of blood T cells in healthy people across ages. Using its own MiXCR run on the 5' RACE reads, TCRdb lists one record per CDR3 protein. Altogether 1.5 million to 2 million distinct CDR3 sequences are present, roughly 27% being singletons, with the ten largest covering about 7.7%. Source material: blood. The receptors come from a woman aged 25 to 45 in good health. Each CDR3 is given with its conserved first and last residue. The D gene is left open where the match is weak. Where a row states a size, it is once, few, many or the class of an expanded clone; other rows omit it.

j_call v_call d_call clone_size cdr3_nt cdr3_aa
TRBJ2-7 TRBV5-1 . few TGCGCCAGCAGCGCGGGGACACCCCGTGACGAGCAGTACTTC CASSAGTPRDEQYF
TRBJ2-1 TRBV18 TRBD2 few TGTGCCAGCTCACCGATAGCGGGAGGACCCTACAATGAGCAGTTCTTC CASSPIAGGPYNEQFF
TRBJ2-3 TRBV10-3 TRBD1 . TGTGCCATCAGGGGACAGGGGTCGAACACAGATACGCAGTATTTT CAIRGQGSNTDTQYF
TRBJ2-3 TRBV9 . many TGTGCCAGCAGTGCAGCAGATACGCAGTATTTT CASSAADTQYF
TRBJ2-1 TRBV7-2 . . TGTGCCAGCAGTTCCGGGACACCCTTCATTGGGCAGTTCTTC CASSSGTPFIGQFF
TRBJ2-7 TRBV30 TRBD1 many TGTGCCGGACAGGACTCCTACGAGCAGTACTTC CAGQDSYEQYF
TRBJ1-2 TRBV19 . . TGTGCCAGTAGCCTCAGGGGCGCACGGTTCCCTGGCTACACCTTC CASSLRGARFPGYTF
TRBJ2-3 TRBV5-1 . few TGCGCCAGCAGCCCGGGTCTGGAGGTGGGCACAGATACGCAGTATTTT CASSPGLEVGTDTQYF
TRBJ2-5 TRBV29-1 TRBD2 once TGCAGCGTTGGGGGACTAGCGGGAGACGAGCGGTACTTC CSVGGLAGDERYF
TRBJ2-7 TRBV9 TRBD2 few TGTGCCAGCAGCCCTATGGAGGGACTAGCGGGGACCTACGAGCAGTACTTC CASSPMEGLAGTYEQYF
TRBJ1-1 TRBV2 . . TGTGCCAGCAAAGGTCCACCTGAAGCTTTCTTT CASKGPPEAFF
TRBJ2-2 TRBV5-1 . few TGCGCCAGCAGCTTGATCCCAGCTGGGAACACCGGGGAGCTGTTTTTT CASSLIPAGNTGELFF
TRBJ2-4 TRBV20-1 . few TGCAGTGCTATCAGGGTGGGCATTCAGTACTTC CSAIRVGIQYF
TRBJ2-4 TRBV18 . . TGTGCCAGCTCACCTCGGACTGGGGCGGAAGAGCAGTACTTC CASSPRTGAEEQYF
TRBJ2-7 TRBV6-2/TRBV6-3 . few TGTGCCAGAGGGGACTCCCACTACGAGCAGTACTTC CARGDSHYEQYF
TRBJ1-1 TRBV28 TRBD1 . TGTGCCAGCAGTCCTGTCCCGTCAGGGGGTAGGGCTGAAGCTTTCTTT CASSPVPSGGRAEAFF
TRBJ2-4 TRBV12-5 . . TGTGCTAGTGGTTTTGACCGGGTTATAGTCCAGCAGTACTTC CASGFDRVIVQQYF
TRBJ2-7 TRBV14 . . TGTGCCAGCAGCCGAAACATGGGAATGCTGCCCTACGAGCAGTACTTC CASSRNMGMLPYEQYF
TRBJ2-4 TRBV2 . few TGTGCCATCAGTGAAGCTCGGCAGGGAGTGAGGGGGCAGTACTTC CAISEARQGVRGQYF
TRBJ1-1 TRBV11-2 TRBD1 . TGTGCCAGCAGCTCGGGACAGTCGACCACTGAAGCTTTCTTT CASSSGQSTTEAFF
TRBJ2-7 TRBV28 . . TGTGCCAGCAGCCCCGTACTGCCCTCCTACGAGCAGTACTTC CASSPVLPSYEQYF
TRBJ2-3 TRBV29-1 . few TGCAGCGTTGGGCTGAATACGCAGTATTTT CSVGLNTQYF
TRBJ2-7 TRBV6-2/TRBV6-3 . . TGTGCCAGCAGTGGGACGGGTCTAAGGGAGTACTTC CASSGTGLREYF
TRBJ2-5 TRBV7-2 TRBD1 many TGTGCCAGCAGCCCCGCGAGGACAGGAATGGAAGAGACCCAGTACTTC CASSPARTGMEETQYF
TRBJ2-6 TRBV12-3/TRBV12-4 . many TGTGCCAGCAGTTTCGACGGGGCTAGCTCTGGGGCCAACGTCCTGACTTTC CASSFDGASSGANVLTF
TRBJ2-2 TRBV4-1 . . TGCGCCAGCAGCGGGGGACCGAACACCGGGGAGCTGTTTTTT CASSGGPNTGELFF
TRBJ1-1 TRBV6-1 . . TGTGCCAGCAGTGAGCCCGTTTGGGGCACTGAAGCTTTCTTT CASSEPVWGTEAFF
TRBJ2-7 TRBV14 . . TGTGCCAGCAGCCGCGCACGGGGCGCCTACGAGCAGTACTTC CASSRARGAYEQYF
TRBJ2-7 TRBV28 TRBD2 . TGTGCCAGCAGATGGGGCGGGAGGGGCGAGCAGTACTTC CASRWGGRGEQYF
TRBJ2-7 TRBV7-9 . few TGTGCCAGCGGCTCTCGAAAGCTAAGCGGGCCCACCTGGCACGAGCAGTACTTC CASGSRKLSGPTWHEQYF
TRBJ2-2 TRBV28 . few TGTGCCAGCAAAGAAGGGAACACCGGGGAGCTGTTTTTT CASKEGNTGELFF
TRBJ2-7 TRBV7-2 TRBD2 . TGTGCCAGCAGCTTAGAAGGGACTAGCGGGAGGGCCCGACGGGAGCAGTACTTC CASSLEGTSGRARREQYF
TRBJ1-2 TRBV14 TRBD1 . TGTGCCAGCAGCCGGACAGGGCAAACTTATGGCTATACCTTC CASSRTGQTYGYTF
TRBJ1-6 TRBV9 . many TGTGCCAGCAGCGTAGGGGTGAGCTCCTATAATTCACCCCTCCACTTT CASSVGVSSYNSPLHF
TRBJ2-7 TRBV30 . few TGTGCCTGGAGTGTAACGAGCAAGGGATACGAGCAGTACTTC CAWSVTSKGYEQYF
TRBJ2-1 TRBV5-1 TRBD1 . TGCGCCAGCAGCTTTGGGACAGGGGGTGGTGAGCAGTTCTTC CASSFGTGGGEQFF
TRBJ2-3 TRBV20-1 TRBD2 . TGCAGTGCTACTAGCGGTACTGGAGATACGCAGGATTTT CSATSGTGDTQDF
TRBJ2-5 TRBV29-1 . . TGCAGCGGCCGGGATCAAGGGGAGACCCAGTACTTC CSGRDQGETQYF
TRBJ2-5 TRBV2 TRBD1 . TGTGCCAGCAGGGAGACAGGGTTCAGGGAGACCCAGTACTTC CASRETGFRETQYF
TRBJ1-6 TRBV29-1 . . TGCAGCGTTTGGACAGAAACAGATAATTCACCCCTCCACTTT CSVWTETDNSPLHF
TRBJ2-1 TRBV6-1 TRBD2 . TGTGCCAGCAGTGGGCCTGGGCGGGAGCATCACAATGAGCAGTTCTTC CASSGPGREHHNEQFF
TRBJ2-7 TRBV11-2 . . TGTGCCAGCAGCTTAGCAGGGGTGGGGTGCTACGAGCAGTACTTC CASSLAGVGCYEQYF
TRBJ2-5 TRBV20-1 . . TGCAGTGCTAGTCAAGGGGGGAGAAAAGCTGAGACCCAGTACTTC CSASQGGRKAETQYF
TRBJ2-3 TRBV7-2 . few TGTGCCAGCAGCTTCGAAAGGCGGCCAGATACGCAGTATTTT CASSFERRPDTQYF
TRBJ2-2 TRBV4-1 TRBD2 . TGCGCCAGCAGCCAAGAGTGGGGACTATCAGTTTCCGGGGAGCTGTTTTTT CASSQEWGLSVSGELFF
TRBJ2-7 TRBV5-1 TRBD2 many TGCGCCAGCAGCTTAGAGGCTAGCGGGGCCTACGAGCAGTACTTC CASSLEASGAYEQYF
TRBJ2-3 TRBV5-5 TRBD2 few TGTGCCAGCAGCCGGGCTCCGGCGGGGGGCGCGGCAGATACGCAGTATTTT CASSRAPAGGAADTQYF
TRBJ2-7 TRBV29-1 . many TGCAGCGCCACTAGGGGTGCGTACGAGCAGTACTTC CSATRGAYEQYF
TRBJ2-1 TRBV20-1 . many TGCAGTGCTCCCCGGGGGAGTGGAAACAATGAGCAGTTCTTC CSAPRGSGNNEQFF
TRBJ2-3 TRBV29-1 TRBD2 few TGCAGCGGCGATAGGCGGGCTAGCGGGGGGGCGGATACGCAGTATTTT CSGDRRASGGADTQYF
TRBJ2-7 TRBV19 . . TGTGCCAGTAGTACAAATCAGGGGTTCGAGCAGTACTTC CASSTNQGFEQYF
TRBJ1-1 TRBV12-3/TRBV12-4 TRBD1 . TGTGCCACCGCCCAGGGGGGCACTGAAGCTTTCTTT CATAQGGTEAFF
TRBJ2-1 TRBV12-3/TRBV12-4 . few TGTGCCAGCAGTTTATTTGGAGCCGGGTCGAAAAGAAATGAGCAGTTCTTC CASSLFGAGSKRNEQFF